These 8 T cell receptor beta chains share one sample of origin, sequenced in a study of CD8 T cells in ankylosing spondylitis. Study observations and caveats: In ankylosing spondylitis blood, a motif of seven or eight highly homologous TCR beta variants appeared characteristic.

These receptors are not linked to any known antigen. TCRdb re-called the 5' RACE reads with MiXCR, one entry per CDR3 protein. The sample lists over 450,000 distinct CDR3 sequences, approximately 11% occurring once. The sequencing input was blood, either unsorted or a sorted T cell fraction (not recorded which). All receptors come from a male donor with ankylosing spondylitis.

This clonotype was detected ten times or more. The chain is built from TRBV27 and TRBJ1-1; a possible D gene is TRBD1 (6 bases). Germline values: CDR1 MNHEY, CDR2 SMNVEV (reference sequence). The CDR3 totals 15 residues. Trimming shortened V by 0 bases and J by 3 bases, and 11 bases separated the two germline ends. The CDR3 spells CASSLSGARDTEAFF. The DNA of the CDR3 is TGTGCCAGCAGTTTATCGGGGGCTCGGGACACTGAAGCTTTCTTT.

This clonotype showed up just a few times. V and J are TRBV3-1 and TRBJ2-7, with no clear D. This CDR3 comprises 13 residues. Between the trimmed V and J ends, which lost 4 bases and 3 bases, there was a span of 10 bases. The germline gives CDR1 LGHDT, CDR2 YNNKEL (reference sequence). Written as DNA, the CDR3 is TGTGCCAGCAGCCTCCCCCCGCACTACGAGCAGTACTTC. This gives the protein CASSLPPHYEQYF.

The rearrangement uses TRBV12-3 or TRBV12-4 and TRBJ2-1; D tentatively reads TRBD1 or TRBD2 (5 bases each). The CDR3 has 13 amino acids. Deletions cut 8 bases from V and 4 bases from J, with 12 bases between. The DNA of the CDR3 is TGTGCCAGCGGGGACCAACCTTACAATGAGCAGTTCTTC. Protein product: CASGDQPYNEQFF.

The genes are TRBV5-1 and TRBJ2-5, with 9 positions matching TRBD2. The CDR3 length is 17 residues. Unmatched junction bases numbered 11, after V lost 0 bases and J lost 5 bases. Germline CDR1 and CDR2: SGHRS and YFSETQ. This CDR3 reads CASSLGGAGGSFETQYF. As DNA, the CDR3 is TGCGCCAGCAGCTTGGGAGGAGCGGGAGGCTCCTTTGAGACCCAGTACTTC.

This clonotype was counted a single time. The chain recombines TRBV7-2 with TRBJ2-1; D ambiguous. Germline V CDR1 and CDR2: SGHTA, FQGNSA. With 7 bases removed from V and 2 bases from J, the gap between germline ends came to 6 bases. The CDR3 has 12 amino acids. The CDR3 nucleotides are TGTGCCAGCACTCCGACCTACAATGAGCAGTTCTTC. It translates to CASTPTYNEQFF.

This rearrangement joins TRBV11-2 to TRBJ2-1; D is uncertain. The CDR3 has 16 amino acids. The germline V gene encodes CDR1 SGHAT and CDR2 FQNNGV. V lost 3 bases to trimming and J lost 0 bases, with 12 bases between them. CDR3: CASSFLAGSSYNEQFF. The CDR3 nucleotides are TGTGCCAGCAGCTTTCTTGCCGGTAGCTCCTACAATGAGCAGTTCTTC.

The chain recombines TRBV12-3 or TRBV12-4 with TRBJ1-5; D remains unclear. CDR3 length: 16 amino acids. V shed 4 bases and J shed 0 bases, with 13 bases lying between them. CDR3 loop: CASSSSVGTSNQPQHF. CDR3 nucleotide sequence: TGTGCCAGCAGTTCCTCAGTAGGCACTAGCAATCAGCCCCAGCATTTT.

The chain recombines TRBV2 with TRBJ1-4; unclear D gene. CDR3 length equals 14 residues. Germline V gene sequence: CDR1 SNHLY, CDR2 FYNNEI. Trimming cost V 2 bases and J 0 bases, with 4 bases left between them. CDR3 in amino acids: CASSEQATNEKLFF. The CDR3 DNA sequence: TGTGCCAGCAGTGAACAGGCAACTAATGAAAAACTGTTTTTT.